The following is a TCR beta chain sequence with its context. The record originates from a study of blood T cell repertoires in COVID-19. Study information: COVID-19 samples collected from the United States, Italy and Spain covered acute and convalescent phases. In each case, the material was cDNA or gDNA derived from T cells, B-cell-depleted T cells, or PBMCs.

Libraries were prepared by immunoSEQ multiplex PCR; TCRdb keeps only in-frame clonotypes and omits some of them. The table includes just over 650,000 clones, 80% to 90% detected once. This TCR derives from a young woman with acute or convalescent COVID-19. The sequenced sample consisted of peripheral blood.

CDR3 sequence (DNA): TGTGCCAGCAGCCAAGGCCCTTATTCAGGGGGCTTCACTGGGGCCAACGTCCTGACTTTC. Translated, it gives CASSQGPYSGGFTGANVLTF. The J gene is TRBJ2-6, the V gene TRBV4-2, with 8 bases matching TRBD1. The germline V gene encodes CDR1 LGHNA and CDR2 YNFKEQ. The CDR3 has 20 amino acids. V dropped 1 base and J dropped 2; count of bases not matched to a gene: 13.